The rows below give T cell receptor beta chains drawn from one sample of a study of shared clonotypes between healthy human individuals. TCRdb's table, derived via immunoSEQ multiplex PCR, lists solely in-frame clones and lacks some. Of 2 million to 2.5 million clones listed, approximately 95% were seen once; the top ten hold 0.39%. The sequenced sample was naive CD4+ T cells from PBMCs. The receptors were sampled from a man younger than 35 in good health. Some clones in this sample may be carry-over from other donors' samples. The CDR3 runs from the conserved cysteine through the conserved F or W. The D gene is left open where the match is weak. Clone size, where shown, is once, few, many, or a class for clones that have expanded.

V	length	size	D	J	CDR3	DNA
TRBV25-1	15	-	-	TRBJ1-1	CASSAHRGGIAEAFF	TGTGCCAGCAGTGCCCACCGCGGGGGGATAGCTGAAGCTTTCTTT
TRBV28	11	once	-	TRBJ1-1	CASAEVAEAFF	TGTGCCAGCGCGGAAGTCGCTGAAGCTTTCTTT
TRBV28	13	-	TRBD1	TRBJ1-1	CASSSQPTGLAFF	TGTGCCAGCAGTTCACAACCGACAGGGTTAGCTTTCTTT
TRBV19	14	-	-	TRBJ1-1	CASTFFGMNTEAFF	TGTGCCAGTACCTTCTTCGGGATGAACACTGAAGCTTTCTTT
TRBV21-1	15	-	-	TRBJ1-1	CASSKGNRGNTEAFF	TGTGCCAGCAGCAAAGGCAACAGGGGGAACACTGAAGCTTTCTTT
TRBV10-3	15	-	TRBD1	TRBJ1-4	CAISDTRTGDEKLFF	TGTGCCATCAGTGATACTCGGACAGGAGATGAAAAACTGTTTTTT
TRBV29-1	12	-	-	TRBJ1-4	CSVNQNNEKLFF	TGCAGCGTTAATCAAAATAATGAAAAACTGTTTTTT
TRBV7-2	14	-	-	TRBJ1-4	CASGEWGAGEKLFF	TGTGCCAGCGGCGAATGGGGGGCAGGAGAAAAACTGTTTTTT
TRBV28	12	-	-	TRBJ1-1	CASSLWGSQAFF	TGTGCCAGCAGTTTATGGGGCAGCCAAGCTTTCTTT
TRBV28	14	-	-	TRBJ2-1	CASTRQRANNEQFF	TGTGCCAGCACAAGGCAGCGGGCGAACAATGAGCAGTTCTTC
TRBV6-1	13	-	-	TRBJ2-3	CASSEAPRGAQYF	TGTGCCAGCAGTGAAGCACCGAGGGGCGCTCAGTATTTT
TRBV9	16	-	TRBD1	TRBJ2-3	CASSTGQGLGTDTQYF	TGTGCCAGTTCCACCGGACAGGGGCTCGGCACAGATACGCAGTATTTT
TRBV5-8	15	once	-	TRBJ1-2	CASSLQAAVGYGYTF	TGTGCCAGCAGCTTGCAGGCTGCGGTAGGCTATGGCTACACCTTC
TRBV4-3	13	once	-	TRBJ1-5	CASSRGRRQPQHF	TGCGCCAGCAGTCGAGGCCGAAGACAGCCCCAGCATTTT
TRBV28	13	-	TRBD1	TRBJ2-7	CASSANRGYEQYF	TGTGCCAGCAGTGCAAACAGGGGTTACGAGCAGTACTTC
TRBV13	14	-	-	TRBJ2-2	CASSFDIGTGELFF	TGTGCCAGCAGCTTTGATATCGGCACCGGGGAGCTGTTTTTT
TRBV19	15	-	-	TRBJ1-1	CASSTPRGLNTEAFF	TGTGCCAGTAGTACGCCAAGGGGGTTAAACACTGAAGCTTTCTTT
TRBV27	16	-	-	TRBJ2-7	CASSSSDAGSSYEQYF	TGTGCCAGCAGTTCCTCTGACGCTGGTAGCTCCTACGAGCAGTACTTC
TRBV4-2	11	-	-	TRBJ2-1	CASSRGPEQFF	TGTGCCAGCAGCCGAGGCCCTGAGCAGTTCTTC
TRBV7-3	18	once	TRBD2	TRBJ2-3	CASSLGRARHSGGDTQYF	TGTGCCAGCAGCTTAGGGAGGGCTAGGCACAGCGGGGGAGATACGCAGTATTTT
TRBV5-1	14	-	TRBD1	TRBJ1-2	CASNPTGEGYGYTF	TGCGCCAGCAACCCGACAGGGGAGGGCTATGGCTACACCTTC
TRBV7-2	16	-	-	TRBJ2-2	CASSKSGLRGTGELFF	TGTGCCAGCAGCAAATCGGGACTGCGTGGCACCGGGGAGCTGTTTTTT
TRBV7-2	15	-	-	TRBJ2-1	CASSLSYTNYNEQFF	TGTGCCAGCAGCCTCTCCTACACGAACTACAATGAGCAGTTCTTC
TRBV6-1	15	-	-	TRBJ1-1	CASSERPHSGYEAFF	TGTGCCAGCAGTGAACGGCCACATTCAGGGTATGAAGCTTTCTTT
TRBV4-1	14	-	-	TRBJ1-2	CASQGPVTNYGYTF	TGCGCCAGCCAGGGGCCAGTGACTAACTATGGCTACACCTTC
TRBV7-3	13	-	-	TRBJ2-5	CASSRTDQETQYF	TGTGCCAGCAGCCGGACAGATCAAGAGACCCAGTACTTC
TRBV11-2	14	-	-	TRBJ1-5	CASSFGQINQPQHF	TGTGCCAGCAGCTTTGGGCAGATCAATCAGCCCCAGCATTTT
TRBV30	12	-	-	TRBJ2-3	CAWATGTDTQYF	TGTGCCTGGGCCACTGGTACAGATACGCAGTATTTT
TRBV7-6	14	-	TRBD1	TRBJ2-5	CASSLRTGRETQYF	TGTGCCAGCAGCTTACGGACAGGGCGAGAGACCCAGTACTTC
TRBV2	14	-	-	TRBJ1-4	CASSEDGANEKLFF	TGTGCCAGCAGTGAAGATGGCGCGAATGAAAAACTGTTTTTT
TRBV2	15	-	-	TRBJ2-7	CASSSLGLGSGEQYF	TGTGCCAGCAGTTCTCTCGGATTGGGATCGGGCGAGCAGTACTTC
TRBV7-9	16	once	TRBD1	TRBJ1-3	CASSLLGQSSGNTIYF	TGTGCCAGCAGCTTACTGGGACAGAGCTCTGGAAACACCATATATTTT
TRBV6-5	13	-	-	TRBJ1-5	CASKFGSDQPQHF	TGTGCCAGCAAATTCGGAAGCGATCAGCCCCAGCATTTT
TRBV5-4	14	-	-	TRBJ2-5	CASSHRDFQETQYF	TGTGCCAGCAGCCACCGGGACTTCCAAGAGACCCAGTACTTC
TRBV29-1	14	-	-	TRBJ2-7	CSVVPGVHIDEQYF	TGCAGCGTAGTTCCGGGAGTGCATATTGACGAGCAGTACTTC
TRBV10-3	14	-	TRBD1	TRBJ1-2	CAISDPRQGGGYTF	TGTGCCATCAGTGATCCCCGACAGGGTGGCGGCTACACCTTC
TRBV28	20	-	-	TRBJ2-3	CASSLTGGAGAGGGRDTQYF	TGTGCCAGCAGTCTGACAGGGGGCGCCGGAGCGGGAGGCGGCAGAGATACGCAGTATTTT
TRBV28	14	once	-	TRBJ2-5	CASSPHPGAQTQYF	TGTGCCAGCAGTCCCCACCCCGGGGCACAGACCCAGTACTTC
TRBV7-3	15	-	TRBD1	TRBJ2-5	CASSRATGEWETQYF	TGTGCCAGCAGCCGAGCGACAGGGGAATGGGAGACCCAGTACTTC
TRBV9	13	-	-	TRBJ1-1	CASTRGRDTEAFF	TGTGCCAGCACCCGGGGGAGGGACACTGAAGCTTTCTTT
TRBV14	20	-	TRBD1	TRBJ2-7	CASSHSLTGTGTLSSYEQYF	TGTGCCAGCAGCCACTCCCTGACCGGGACAGGGACCTTGAGCTCCTACGAGCAGTACTTC
TRBV7-9	16	-	-	TRBJ1-4	CASSLGRIFGDEKLFF	TGTGCCAGCAGCTTAGGCCGGATATTTGGGGATGAAAAACTGTTTTTT
TRBV11-3	14	-	TRBD1	TRBJ2-1	CASSLRTGINEQFF	TGTGCCAGCAGCTTAAGGACAGGCATAAATGAGCAGTTCTTC
TRBV6-5	16	once	-	TRBJ2-1	CASSYEGSSIYNEQFF	TGTGCCAGCAGTTATGAGGGGAGCTCAATCTACAATGAGCAGTTCTTC
TRBV30	12	-	-	TRBJ2-1	CAWGRSGDEQFF	TGTGCCTGGGGCCGCTCGGGAGATGAGCAGTTCTTC
TRBV28	16	-	-	TRBJ2-5	CASSSPLAPDVETQYF	TGTGCCAGCAGTTCCCCTTTGGCTCCGGATGTCGAGACCCAGTACTTC